This T cell receptor beta chain was retrieved from a study of cytomegalovirus exposure and HLA in healthy donors. Points from the study as a whole: A later analysis linked a missense variant in DCLRE1C to the trimming of TCR beta V and J genes.

In the PCR, 60 Vbeta and 13 Jbeta primers were used. Generated by immunoSEQ multiplex PCR, the TCRdb table keeps only in-frame clones and is missing some. The sample has about 46,000 clones. As concerns this clone: Its antigen is undetermined.

The receptor was isolated from a middle-aged woman in good health and CMV-seronegative. The sample taken for sequencing was PBMCs.

Written as DNA, the CDR3 is TGCGCCAGCAGCAACCGGGAAGTACAGAATCAGCCCCAGCATTTT. This translates into CASSNREVQNQPQHF. The chain uses TRBV4-1 and TRBJ1-5, with D uncertain. Germline V gene sequence: CDR1 MGHRA, CDR2 YSYEKL. The germline V and J ends were trimmed by 5 bases and 4 bases, with 15 bases remaining between them. This CDR3 is 15 amino acids long.